The TCR beta chain under discussion was sequenced for a study of T cell responses to AZD1222 COVID-19 vaccine. Study outcomes and limitations: Clonal diversity may have been underestimated, and the donors were mostly white British, with more females than males. Variant regions that are unmutated are reportedly the target of nearly half of spike-specific TCRs. The study found Spike-specific TCR breadth and depth rose after two AZD1222 doses. There were vaccine-associated CD4 TCRs across spike, dominant at 160-218 and 743-854.

Profiling relied on immunoSEQ multiplex PCR, and the TCRdb table lists in-frame clones only, not all of them. The sample lists some 130,000 clones, approximately 92% seen once, with 6.5% to 8% in the top ten. As regards this clone: Its cognate antigen is unknown.

Trimming removed 3 bases from V and 2 bases from J, with 11 bases in between. Germline CDR1 and CDR2: KGHSH and LQKENI. This CDR3 comprises 14 residues. The sequence was collected from an adult who received the AZD1222 COVID-19 vaccine. The chain employs TRBV18 and TRBJ2-7, with D unresolved. The specimen was peripheral blood, collected 28 days after the second AZD1222 dose. CDR3 sequence (DNA): TGTGCCAGCTCACCTCTCCAGAACCCCTACGAGCAGTACTTC. Residues: CASSPLQNPYEQYF.